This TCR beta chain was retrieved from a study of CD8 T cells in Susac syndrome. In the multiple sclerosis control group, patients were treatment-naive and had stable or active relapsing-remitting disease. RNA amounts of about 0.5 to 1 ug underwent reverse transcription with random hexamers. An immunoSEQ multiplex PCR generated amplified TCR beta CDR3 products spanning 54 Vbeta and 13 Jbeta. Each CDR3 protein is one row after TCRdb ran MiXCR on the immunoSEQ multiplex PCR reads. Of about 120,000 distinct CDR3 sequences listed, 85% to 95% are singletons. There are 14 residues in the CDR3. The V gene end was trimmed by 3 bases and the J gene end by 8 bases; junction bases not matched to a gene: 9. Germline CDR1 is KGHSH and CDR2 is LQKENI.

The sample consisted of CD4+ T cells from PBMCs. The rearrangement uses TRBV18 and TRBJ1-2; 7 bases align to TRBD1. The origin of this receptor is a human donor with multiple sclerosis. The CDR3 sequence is CASSPRNTGEGYTF. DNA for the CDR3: TGTGCCAGCTCACCTCGGAATACAGGGGAGGGCTACACCTTC.